This T cell receptor (beta chain) emerged from a study of cytomegalovirus exposure and HLA in healthy donors. Study-wide background: The 90 to 150 validation repertoires used the same platform as the roughly 700 first-cohort repertoires (as reported by a later analysis).

Here immunoSEQ multiplex PCR was the method, and the copy in TCRdb shows in-frame clones only, minus some. The sample carries roughly 150,000 clones, approximately 84% recorded once. Sequencing was performed on PBMCs. The TCR originated in a man in his thirties or forties in good health and CMV-seropositive.

The CDR3 is CASSIGLAGGNEQFF. As DNA, the CDR3 is TGTGCCAGCAGCATAGGACTAGCGGGAGGGAATGAGCAGTTCTTC. The genes are TRBV7-3 and TRBJ2-1, with 15 nucleotides matching TRBD2. Germline CDR1 and CDR2: SGHTA and FQGTGA. The CDR3 is 15 residues long. The ends lost 5 bases at V and 7 bases at J; junction bases unmatched: 3. Supplemented by reference TRBV7-3 and TRBJ2-1, the full variable domain reads GAGVSQTPSNKVTEKGKYVELRCDPISGHTALYWYRQSLGQGPEFLIYFQGTGAADDSGLPNDRFFAVRPEGSVSTLKIQRTERGDSAVYLCASSIGLAGGNEQFFGPGTRLTVL.